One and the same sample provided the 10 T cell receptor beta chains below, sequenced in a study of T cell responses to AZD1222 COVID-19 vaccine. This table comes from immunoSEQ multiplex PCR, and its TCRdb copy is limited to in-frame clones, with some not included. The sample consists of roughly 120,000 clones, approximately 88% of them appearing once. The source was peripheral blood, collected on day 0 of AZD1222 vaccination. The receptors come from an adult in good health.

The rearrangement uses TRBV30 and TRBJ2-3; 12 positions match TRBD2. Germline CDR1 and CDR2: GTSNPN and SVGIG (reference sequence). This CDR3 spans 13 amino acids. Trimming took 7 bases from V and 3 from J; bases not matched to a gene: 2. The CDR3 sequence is CASSGGATDTQYF. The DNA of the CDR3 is TGTGCCTCTAGCGGGGGGGCGACAGATACGCAGTATTTT.

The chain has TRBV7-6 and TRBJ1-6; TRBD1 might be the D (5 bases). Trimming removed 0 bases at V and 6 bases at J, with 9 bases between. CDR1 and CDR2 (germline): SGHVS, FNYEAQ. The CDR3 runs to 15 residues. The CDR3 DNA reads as TGTGCCAGCAGCTTAGCGCGTCAGGGTAATTCACCCCTCCACTTT. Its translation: CASSLARQGNSPLHF.

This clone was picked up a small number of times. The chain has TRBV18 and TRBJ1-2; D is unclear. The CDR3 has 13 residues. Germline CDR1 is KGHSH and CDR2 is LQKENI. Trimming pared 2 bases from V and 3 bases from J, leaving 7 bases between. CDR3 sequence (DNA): TGTGCCAGCTCACCAGGGTTCGACTATGGCTACACCTTC. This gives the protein CASSPGFDYGYTF.

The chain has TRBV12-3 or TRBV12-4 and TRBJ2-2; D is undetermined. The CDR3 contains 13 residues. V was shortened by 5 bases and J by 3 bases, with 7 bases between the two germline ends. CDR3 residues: CASSVRDTGELFF. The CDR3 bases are TGTGCCAGCAGTGTCCGTGACACCGGGGAGCTGTTTTTT.

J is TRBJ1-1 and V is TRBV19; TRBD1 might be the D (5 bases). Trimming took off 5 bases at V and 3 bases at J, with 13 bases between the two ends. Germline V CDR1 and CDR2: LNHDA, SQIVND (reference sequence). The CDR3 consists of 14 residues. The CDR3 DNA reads TGTGCCAGTAGTTTCCAGGGTCACTACACTGAAGCTTTCTTT. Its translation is CASSFQGHYTEAFF.

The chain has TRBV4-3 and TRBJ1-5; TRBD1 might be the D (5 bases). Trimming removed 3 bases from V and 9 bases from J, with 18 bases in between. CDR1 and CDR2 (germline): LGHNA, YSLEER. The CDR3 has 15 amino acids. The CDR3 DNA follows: TGCGCCAGCAGCCACTACAGCCCCCTCGGGGGGCCCCAGCATTTT. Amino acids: CASSHYSPLGGPQHF.

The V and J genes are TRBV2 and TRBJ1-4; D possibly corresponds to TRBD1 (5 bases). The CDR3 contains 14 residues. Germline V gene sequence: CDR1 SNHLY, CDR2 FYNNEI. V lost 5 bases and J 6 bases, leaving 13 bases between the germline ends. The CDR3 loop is CASSFDSPHEKLFF. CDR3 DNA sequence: TGTGCCAGCAGTTTTGACAGCCCACATGAAAAACTGTTTTTT.

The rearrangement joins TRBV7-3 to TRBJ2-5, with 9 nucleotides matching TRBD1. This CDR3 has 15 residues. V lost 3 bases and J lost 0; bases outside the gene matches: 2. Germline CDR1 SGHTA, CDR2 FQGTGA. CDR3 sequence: CASSFGDRDQETQYF. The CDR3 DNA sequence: TGTGCCAGCAGCTTTGGGGACAGGGACCAAGAGACCCAGTACTTC. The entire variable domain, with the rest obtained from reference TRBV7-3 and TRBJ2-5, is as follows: GAGVSQTPSNKVTEKGKYVELRCDPISGHTALYWYRQSLGQGPEFLIYFQGTGAADDSGLPNDRFFAVRPEGSVSTLKIQRTERGDSAVYLCASSFGDRDQETQYFGPGTRLLVL.

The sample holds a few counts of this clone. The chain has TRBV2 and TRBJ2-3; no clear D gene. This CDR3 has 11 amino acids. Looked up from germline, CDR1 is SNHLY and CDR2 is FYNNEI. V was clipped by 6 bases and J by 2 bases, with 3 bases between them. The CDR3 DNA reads TGTGCCAGCAGCCCCACAGATACGCAGTATTTT. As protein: CASSPTDTQYF.

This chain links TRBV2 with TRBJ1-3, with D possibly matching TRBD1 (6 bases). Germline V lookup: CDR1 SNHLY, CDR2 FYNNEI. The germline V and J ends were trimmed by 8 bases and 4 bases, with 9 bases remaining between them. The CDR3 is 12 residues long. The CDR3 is CASGGRGNTIYF. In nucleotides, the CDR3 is TGTGCCAGCGGGGGCAGAGGAAACACCATATATTTT.